The source of this T cell receptor (beta chain) is a study of cytomegalovirus exposure and HLA in healthy donors. Across the whole study: Unique TCRs numbering around 85 million, obtained from HLA-typed donors, made up an early data release. Study-wide results and caveats: Association with HLA alleles at 0.05 false discovery rate was found for 15,000 to 20,000 TCR beta sequences in a later analysis. CMV serostatus was the only immune exposure information that was available.

Regarding this clone: Its antigen is still unknown.

Primers: 60 Vbeta forward and 13 Jbeta reverse. Some clones are missing from TCRdb's copy, which holds only in-frame ones; the method was immunoSEQ multiplex PCR. The data show approximately 100,000 clones, about 85% seen once. There are 16 residues in the CDR3. CDR1 is SGHVS and CDR2 is FQNEAQ in the germline V gene. The V segment lost 4 bases and the J segment 0 bases; nucleotides outside the gene matches: 2. The source of this sequence is a man in his forties in good health and CMV-seropositive. Sequencing input: PBMCs. This sequence joins TRBV7-8 and TRBJ2-6; TRBD1 matches at 8 bases. CDR3 residues: CASSSTGGSGANVLTF. CDR3 DNA sequence: TGTGCCAGCAGCTCAACAGGGGGCTCTGGGGCCAACGTCCTGACTTTC.